This TCR beta chain was captured by sequencing in a study of blood T cells in healthy people across ages. Study conclusions and caveats: While age rose, TCR beta diversity per million T cells dropped in a roughly linear way. Estimates drawn from one million T cells were deemed to understate diversity.

Details on this clonotype: Its antigen is as yet unknown.

V dropped 7 bases and J dropped 6 bases, with 12 bases sitting between them. The CDR3 consists of 13 residues. CDR1 and CDR2 (germline): LNHDA, SQIVND (reference sequence). The use of a sample-barcoded 5' primer and a J-beta primer mix characterized a second PCR of 7 to 11 cycles. TCRdb called the 5' RACE reads again in MiXCR, with one record for every CDR3 protein. The data contain 550,000 to 800,000 distinct CDR3 sequences, roughly 30% of them singletons. The clonotype originates from a woman older than 75 in good health. Specimen: blood. The chain has TRBV19 and TRBJ1-4; no definite D call. Here the CDR3 reads CASKVLDHEKLFF. The CDR3 DNA follows: TGTGCCAGTAAGGTCCTAGACCATGAAAAACTGTTTTTT.